Listed here are 31 T cell receptor beta chains from one sample, sequenced in a study of read filtering for tumor transcriptome and immune sequencing. From around 440 ng of RNA, a library with molecular barcoded alpha/delta and beta/gamma adaptors was made. TCRdb passed the reads through MiXCR, listing each CDR3 protein once. The sample lists tens of thousands of distinct CDR3 sequences, about 22% occurring once. Input material: a population of CD138-negative cells sorted from bone marrow. Every receptor here comes from a donor at least 40 years old with multiple myeloma.

This clonotype was recorded at least ten times. The rearrangement joins TRBV11-2 to TRBJ2-7; D perhaps matches TRBD2 (6 bases). The CDR3 runs to 13 residues. The germline V and J ends were trimmed by 3 bases and 2 bases, with 8 bases remaining between them. Germline V CDR1 and CDR2: SGHAT, FQNNGV. CDR3 sequence reads: CASSFGGTYEQYF. The DNA for the CDR3 is TGTGCCAGCAGCTTCGGGGGAACCTACGAGCAGTACTTC.

Only a few counts were recorded for this clonotype. The chain joins TRBV20-1 to TRBJ2-3; D may correspond to TRBD1 or TRBD2 (5 bases each). CDR3 size: 15 residues. Germline CDR1 reads DFQATT; CDR2 reads SNEGSKA (reference sequence). V shed 5 bases and J shed 1 base, with 16 bases lying between them. CDR3 amino acids: CSAARDGGGTDTQYF. The CDR3 DNA is TGCAGTGCTGCCCGGGACGGAGGTGGCACAGATACGCAGTATTTT.

This clonotype was counted many times. The germline gene is not matched at one end of the junction; a read error may be the cause. The chain links TRBV28 to TRBJ2-7; D remains ambiguous. The CDR3 contains 11 residues. The germline V gene has CDR1 MDHEN and CDR2 SYDVKM. The CDR3 nucleotides are TGTGCCACCAGTGTCTCCTACGAGCAGTACTTC. Amino acids: CATSVSYEQYF.

This clonotype was observed at least ten times. The chain uses TRBV20-1 and TRBJ1-4; D remains ambiguous. Germline assignment: CDR1 DFQATT and CDR2 SNEGSKA (reference sequence). Trimming took 4 bases from V and 4 from J, leaving 16 bases between them. The CDR3 runs to 15 residues. Here the CDR3 DNA reads TGCAGTGCTACCCCTCCAGGCGATCTTAATGAAAAACTGTTTTTT. Residues: CSATPPGDLNEKLFF.

This clonotype was counted at least ten times. The chain employs TRBV24-1 and TRBJ2-3; 9 bases map to TRBD1. With 2 bases clipped from V and 5 bases from J, the junction kept 7 bases outside the gene matches. Germline V gene data show CDR1 as KGHDR and CDR2 as SFDVKD. This CDR3 has 16 amino acids. The CDR3 sequence: CATSDSRQGVKDTQYF. The CDR3 DNA follows: TGTGCCACCAGTGATTCTAGACAGGGGGTGAAAGATACGCAGTATTTT.

Only a few counts were recorded for this clonotype. The J gene is TRBJ2-7, the V gene TRBV27; D possibly matches TRBD1 or TRBD2 (6 bases each). Germline CDR1 and CDR2: MNHEY and SMNVEV (reference sequence). V dropped 4 bases and J dropped 5 bases, with 15 bases sitting between them. This CDR3 has 14 residues. The CDR3 loop is CASSSPGEVHEQYF. Written as DNA, the CDR3 is TGTGCCAGCAGTTCCCCAGGGGAGGTCCACGAGCAGTACTTC.

This clonotype has at least ten counts. This chain uses TRBV28 with TRBJ2-1; no definite D call. Trimming stripped 8 bases from V and 7 bases from J, with 6 bases between. The CDR3 contains 10 residues. Germline V CDR1 and CDR2: MDHEN, SYDVKM. The CDR3 nucleotides read TGTGCCAGCGGACCAAATGAGCAGTTCTTC. This codes for CASGPNEQFF.

V gene TRBV7-9 combines with J gene TRBJ2-3; D perhaps matches TRBD1 (6 bases). In germline, CDR1 is SEHNR, CDR2 FQNEAQ (reference sequence). The CDR3 extends over 13 amino acids. V was clipped by 2 bases and J by 4 bases, with 7 bases between them. The CDR3 is CASSLTGSDTQYF. CDR3 DNA sequence: TGTGCCAGCAGCTTAACAGGGTCAGATACGCAGTATTTT.

In its sample, this clonotype was seen a few times. The V gene is TRBV12-3 or TRBV12-4, the J gene TRBJ2-3, with 10 bases matching TRBD1. The CDR3 spans 13 residues. With 10 bases clipped from V and 2 bases from J, the junction kept 3 bases outside the gene matches. CDR3 protein: CATGTGDTDTQYF. CDR3 DNA: TGTGCCACAGGGACAGGGGACACAGATACGCAGTATTTT.

This clonotype was seen a few times. The V gene is TRBV14, the J gene TRBJ2-7; the D is unclear. The CDR3 totals 15 residues. Trimming took 1 base from V and 3 from J, leaving 13 bases between them. Germline lookup yields CDR1 SGHDN and CDR2 FVKESK. The CDR3, as DNA: TGTGCCAGCAGCCAAGGGCCGTCTCCTTACTACGAGCAGTACTTC. Translating it yields CASSQGPSPYYEQYF.

This clonotype has at least ten counts. The chain is built from TRBV5-1 and TRBJ2-7; tentative D call: TRBD1 (5 bases). This CDR3 is 13 amino acids long. Germline assignment: CDR1 SGHRS and CDR2 YFSETQ. V shed 4 bases and J shed 2 bases, with 10 bases lying between them. CDR3 DNA sequence: TGCGCCAGCAGCATAGGGGTTGCCTACGAGCAGTACTTC. As protein: CASSIGVAYEQYF.

A remark on this clonotype: This may arise from a read error, as a much more abundant clone is one base away. This sequence joins TRBV5-5 and TRBJ1-1, with D perhaps matching TRBD1 (6 bases). There are 13 residues in the CDR3. Looked up from germline, CDR1 is SGHKS and CDR2 is YYEKEE (reference sequence). The CDR3 DNA is TGTGCCGGCAGCTACTACAGGGTCACTGAAGCTTTCTTT. As protein: CAGSYYRVTEAFF.

At least ten counts were recorded for this clonotype. This rearrangement joins TRBV13 to TRBJ2-5; 8 bases line up with TRBD1. V dropped 6 bases and J dropped 5; count of bases not matched to a gene: 8. The CDR3 runs 14 residues. Germline V lookup: CDR1 PRHDT, CDR2 FYEKMQ (reference sequence). DNA of the CDR3: TGTGCCAGCAGGTTGACAGGGGAAGGGGAGACCCAGTACTTC. Its protein product is CASRLTGEGETQYF. The full variable domain, rest sourced from reference TRBV13 and TRBJ2-5, is AAGVIQSPRHLIKEKRETATLKCYPIPRHDTVYWYQQGPGQDPQFLISFYEKMQSDKGSIPDRFSAQQFSDYHSELNMSSLELGDSALYFCASRLTGEGETQYFGPGTRLLVL.

As for this clonotype: A read error may explain this, as a much larger clone is one base away. Here the CDR3 omits its conserved ending phenylalanine or tryptophan, so a read error is the likely source. The genes are TRBV5-5 and TRBJ2-1; D gene unclear. Germline V lookup: CDR1 SGHKS, CDR2 YYEKEE (reference sequence). V was pared by 1 base and J by 6 bases, with 11 bases between. The CDR3 runs 14 residues. For the CDR3, the DNA is TGTGCCAGCAGCTTGAATTGGGTCGGCAATGAGCAGTTCCTC. It is translated as CASSLNWVGNEQFL.

This clonotype has a count of ten or more. The V and J genes are TRBV19 and TRBJ2-2, with D possibly TRBD1 on 6 matching bases. There are 15 residues in the CDR3. The ends were cut back, 7 bases at V and 6 bases at J, with 18 bases in the middle. Looked up from germline, CDR1 is LNHDA and CDR2 is SQIVND (reference sequence). DNA of the CDR3: TGTGCCAGTAACCTCCGGGACACAGCCCCCGGGGAGCTGTTTTTT. Its translation: CASNLRDTAPGELFF.

This clonotype was observed at least ten times. This chain joins TRBV3-1 and TRBJ1-4; 8 bases match TRBD1. The V and J ends lost 3 bases and 8 bases, in that order; junction bases with no gene match: 5. Germline CDR1 and CDR2: LGHDT and YNNKEL (reference sequence). The CDR3 consists of 14 residues. The CDR3 here is CASSHQGAGEKLFF. In nucleotides, the CDR3 is TGTGCCAGCAGCCATCAGGGGGCCGGCGAAAAACTGTTTTTT. Complete variable domain (other parts from reference TRBV3-1 and TRBJ1-4): DTAVSQTPKYLVTQMGNDKSIKCEQNLGHDTMYWYKQDSKKFLKIMFSYNNKELIINETVPNRFSPKSPDKAHLNLHINSLELGDSAVYFCASSHQGAGEKLFFGSGTQLSVL.

This clonotype was seen repeatedly, ten times or more. The gene calls are TRBV20-1 and TRBJ1-5; perhaps TRBD1 as D (5 bases). The V end lost 2 bases, the J end lost 9 bases, and 11 bases lay between the germline ends. Germline V gene lookup returns CDR1 DFQATT and CDR2 SNEGSKA (reference sequence). CDR3 size: 12 residues. CDR3 amino acids: CSARQGDWPQHF. The DNA of the CDR3 is TGCAGTGCTAGACAGGGAGATTGGCCCCAGCATTTT.

This clonotype was seen many times. V is TRBV12-3 or TRBV12-4 and J is TRBJ1-1, with no clear D. The length of the CDR3 is 15 residues. The V and J ends lost 2 bases and 3 bases respectively, with 13 bases between them. The CDR3 DNA reads TGTGCCAGCAGTTTAAGTGGAATGAGGCACACTGAAGCTTTCTTT. It specifies CASSLSGMRHTEAFF.

This clonotype was counted many times. CDR3 loop: CASSLESGDYNEQFF. CDR3 nucleotides: TGCGCCAGCAGCTTGGAGTCAGGGGACTACAATGAGCAGTTCTTC. This chain connects TRBV5-1 to TRBJ2-1, with TRBD1 as a possible D gene (6 bases). V lost 0 bases and J 3 bases, leaving 10 bases between the germline ends. The CDR3 extends over 15 amino acids. Germline assignment: CDR1 SGHRS and CDR2 YFSETQ.

J is TRBJ2-1 and V is TRBV18; D is uncertain. Looked up from germline, CDR1 is KGHSH and CDR2 is LQKENI. The V gene lost 6 bases and the J gene lost 12 bases, with 21 bases spanning the gap. The CDR3 loop spans 14 amino acids. In nucleotides, the CDR3 is TGTGCCAGCTCCCCCAAAATAGGGCGCGATGTGCAGTTCTTC. It is translated as CASSPKIGRDVQFF. The variable domain in full, with the rest retrieved from reference TRBV18 and TRBJ2-1, is NAGVMQNPRHLVRRRGQEARLRCSPMKGHSHVYWYRQLPEEGLKFMVYLQKENIIDESGMPKERFSAEFPKEGPSILRIQQVVRGDSAAYFCASSPKIGRDVQFFGPGTRLTVL.

This clonotype showed up many times. V usage is TRBV10-2 and J usage is TRBJ1-6, with 10 positions matching TRBD1. The ends lost 7 bases at V and 6 bases at J; junction bases unmatched: 3. The germline V gene encodes CDR1 WSHSY and CDR2 SAAADI. The length of the CDR3 is 14 residues. CDR3 sequence: CASTWTGGNSPLHF. CDR3 nucleotide sequence: TGCGCCAGCACCTGGACAGGGGGTAATTCACCCCTCCACTTT.

This clonotype has only a few counts. The chain recombines TRBV10-3 with TRBJ2-2, with D perhaps being TRBD1 or TRBD2 (7 bases each). CDR3 length: 14 residues. Trimming shortened V by 10 bases and J by 0 bases, and 12 bases separated the two germline ends. Germline values: CDR1 ENHRY, CDR2 SYGVKD. The CDR3 loop is CATRGGANTGELFF. The CDR3, as DNA: TGTGCCACCAGGGGGGGGGCGAACACCGGGGAGCTGTTTTTT.

The chain links TRBV20-1 to TRBJ2-7; possibly TRBD1 or TRBD2 for D (5 bases each). This CDR3 is 15 amino acids long. From germline, CDR1 is DFQATT and CDR2 SNEGSKA (reference sequence). V was shortened by 2 bases and J by 0 bases, with 14 bases between the two germline ends. The CDR3 nucleotides read TGCAGTGCTAGACAAGCAGGGACGGGCTCCTACGAGCAGTACTTC. This codes for CSARQAGTGSYEQYF.

This clonotype was seen ten or more times. The V gene is TRBV7-3, the J gene TRBJ2-1; 7 bases agree with TRBD1. Trimming at V came to 4 bases and at J to 7 bases, leaving 7 bases not matched to a gene. This CDR3 region has 14 residues. The germline V gene encodes CDR1 SGHTA and CDR2 FQGTGA. The CDR3 bases are TGTGCCAGCAGCTCGCGACAGGGATCTAATGAGCAGTTCTTC. It codes for CASSSRQGSNEQFF.

There are a few counts of this clonotype. The chain links TRBV2 to TRBJ2-3; D unresolved. Germline loops: CDR1 SNHLY, CDR2 FYNNEI. The CDR3 loop spans 11 amino acids. V dropped 3 bases and J dropped 5 bases, with 3 bases sitting between them. The CDR3 DNA reads as TGTGCCAGCAGTGATGAAGATACGCAGTATTTT. Its translation: CASSDEDTQYF.

Ten or more counts support this clonotype. The CDR3: CASSQDSVYTEAFF. CDR3 in DNA: TGTGCCAGCAGCCAAGATAGTGTGTACACTGAAGCTTTCTTT. This chain links TRBV3-1 with TRBJ1-1; no clear D gene. The germline CDR1 and CDR2 sequences are LGHDT and YNNKEL (reference sequence). Trimming shortened V by 0 bases and J by 3 bases, and 8 bases separated the two germline ends. The CDR3 loop spans 14 amino acids.

In its sample, this clonotype was seen a few times. This chain uses TRBV12-3 or TRBV12-4 with TRBJ1-3; 9 positions agree with TRBD1. The CDR3 contains 14 residues. J lost 4 bases, V lost 6 bases, and 4 bases had no gene match. This chain's CDR3 is CASRGTGRGNTIYF. DNA for the CDR3: TGTGCCAGCAGGGGGACAGGGAGAGGAAACACCATATATTTT.

This clonotype appeared a few times. This may be a read error, as it is one base from a much larger clone. The J gene is TRBJ2-1, the V gene TRBV11-2; D is unclear. V was shortened by 0 bases and J by 5 bases, with 8 bases between the two germline ends. CDR3 length: 14 residues. CDR1 SGHAT and CDR2 FQNNGV come from the germline V gene. As DNA, the CDR3 is TGTGCCAGCAGCTTAGATAACCCCAACAATGAGCAGTTCTTC. This encodes CASSLDNPNNEQFF.

Notes on this clonotype: At one end, the junction sequence differs from germline, possibly due to a read error. The chain combines TRBV5-4 with TRBJ2-2, with a weak D call TRBD2 (5 bases). The CDR3 totals 13 residues. CDR1 SGHNT and CDR2 YYREEE come from the germline V gene (reference sequence). CDR3 nucleotide sequence: TGTGCCAGCAGCTCCGGGCGCACCGGGGAGCTGCTTTTT. Translated, it gives CASSSGRTGELLF.

The table lists this clonotype with many counts. The chain carries TRBV28 and TRBJ1-4; no firm D call. Trimming took 8 bases from V and 4 from J, leaving 11 bases between them. Germline CDR1 reads MDHEN; CDR2 reads SYDVKM. This CDR3 region has 13 residues. This CDR3 is CASGESFNEKLFF. CDR3 coding DNA: TGTGCCAGCGGGGAGTCTTTTAATGAAAAACTGTTTTTT.

As concerns this clonotype: Because it lacks the conserved phenylalanine or tryptophan at the end, this CDR3 is likely a read error. It is unclear where the CDR3 begins or ends on the DNA, so no DNA is shown, and the CDR3 is as TCRdb lists it. This rearrangement joins TRBV3-1 to TRBJ1-1; the table's TRBD1 call for D was not verified on the DNA. Germline assignment: CDR1 LGHDT and CDR2 YNNKEL (reference sequence). The CDR3 adds up to 14 amino acids, both ends counted. This chain's CDR3 is CASSHGGLGTEVFL.